The clone carrying this TCR beta chain has a single count. Its antigen is still unknown. This record belongs to a study of shared clonotypes between healthy human individuals. The study, taken as a whole, reports: What limited the represented genetic and exposure-history diversity was the small number of donors. Around 4.7% was the fraction of naive CD4 clonotypes found shared across a handful of donors.

Assay execution took place at the deep level. Produced via immunoSEQ multiplex PCR; TCRdb's table is partial and in-frame only. The sample has hundreds of thousands of clones, approximately 97% seen once; the top ten hold about 0.06%. With V trimmed by 3 bases and J by 1 base, 1 base remained unmatched. CDR1 and CDR2 (germline): ENHRY, SYGVKD. The CDR3 length is 15 residues. This chain links TRBV10-3 with TRBJ2-5, with 11 nucleotides matching TRBD1. Specimen: naive CD4+ T cells sorted from blood. This sample's subset: CD45RA+ positively selected. The clonotype comes from a woman in her 30s in good health. Here the CDR3 DNA reads TGTGCCATCAGTGACGGGACAGGGGGCCAAGAGACCCAGTACTTC. It is translated as CAISDGTGGQETQYF.